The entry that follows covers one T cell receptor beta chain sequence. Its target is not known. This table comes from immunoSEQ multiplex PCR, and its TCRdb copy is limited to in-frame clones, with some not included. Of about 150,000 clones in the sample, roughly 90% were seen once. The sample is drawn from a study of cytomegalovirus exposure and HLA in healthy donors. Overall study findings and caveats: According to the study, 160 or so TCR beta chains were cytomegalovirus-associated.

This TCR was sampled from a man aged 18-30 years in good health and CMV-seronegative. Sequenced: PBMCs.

The CDR3 region is CASSSSQGSYEQYF. The CDR3 DNA is TGTGCCAGCTCATCAAGTCAGGGTTCCTACGAGCAGTACTTC. The chain employs TRBV18 and TRBJ2-7; the D gene is possibly TRBD1 (5 bases). Germline lookup yields CDR1 KGHSH and CDR2 LQKENI. V lost 5 bases and J lost 1, with 12 bases in between. CDR3 length equals 14 residues.